This TCR beta chain is from a study of CXCR3-negative and CXCR3-positive naive CD8 T cells. Study-level background: Overall TRB read output was approximately 150 million, and each library contained about 1.5 +/- 0.3 million reads.

Comment on this clonotype: Its antigen is not known.

With UMI labels, 5' RACE was used to prepare the TRB cDNA libraries. Reanalyzing the 5' RACE reads, TCRdb keeps one entry per CDR3 protein, without DNA. This sample's table has roughly 130,000 distinct CDR3 sequences. Naive CD8+ T lymphocytes were specified as CD45RO-CCR7+CD27+CD95-. Study-wide points: CXCR3-positive naive cells carried more hydrophobic TRB CDR3s than CXCR3-negative naive cells did.

The CDR3 length is 14 residues. Looked up from germline, CDR1 is SGHKS and CDR2 is YYEKEE (reference sequence). The sequencing input was naive CXCR3+ CD8+ T cells from blood. Subset defined: CD45RO-CCR7+CD27+CD95- naive CD8+ T cells expressing CXCR3 (TNR3+). V usage is TRBV5-5 and J usage is TRBJ2-7. The source is a human donor in good health. Some clones in this sample may be carry-over from other donors' samples. The chain's CDR3 is CASSLGEHSYEQYF.